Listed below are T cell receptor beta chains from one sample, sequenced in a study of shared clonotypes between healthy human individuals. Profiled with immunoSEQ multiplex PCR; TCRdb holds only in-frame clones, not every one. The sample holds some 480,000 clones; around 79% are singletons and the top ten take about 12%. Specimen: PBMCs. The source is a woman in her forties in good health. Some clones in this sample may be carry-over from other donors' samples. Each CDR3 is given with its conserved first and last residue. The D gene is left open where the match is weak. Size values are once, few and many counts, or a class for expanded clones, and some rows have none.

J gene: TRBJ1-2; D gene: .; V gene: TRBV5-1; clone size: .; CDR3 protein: CASSLSSGELVRATF; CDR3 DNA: TGCGCCAGCAGCTTGTCCTCCGGTGAACTTGTTAGGGCCACCTTC
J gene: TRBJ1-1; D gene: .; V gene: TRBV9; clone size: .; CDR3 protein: CASSPSSMNTEAFF; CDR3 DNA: TGTGCCAGCAGCCCTTCCTCCATGAACACTGAAGCTTTCTTT
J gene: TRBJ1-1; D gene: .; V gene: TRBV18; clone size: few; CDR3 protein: CASSGGWNTEAFF; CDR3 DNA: TGTGCCAGCTCCGGAGGGTGGAACACTGAAGCTTTCTTT
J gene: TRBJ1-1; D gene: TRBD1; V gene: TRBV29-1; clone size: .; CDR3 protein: CSVPGQLNTEAFF; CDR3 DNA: TGCAGCGTCCCGGGACAGCTGAACACTGAAGCTTTCTTT
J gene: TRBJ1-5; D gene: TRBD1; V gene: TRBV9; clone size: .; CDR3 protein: CASSVQGEAQPQHF; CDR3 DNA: TGTGCCAGCAGCGTACAGGGGGAAGCTCAGCCCCAGCATTTT
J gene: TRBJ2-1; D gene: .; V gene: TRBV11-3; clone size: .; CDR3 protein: CASSPDLGNEQFF; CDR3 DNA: TGTGCCAGCAGCCCAGATTTGGGTAATGAGCAGTTCTTC
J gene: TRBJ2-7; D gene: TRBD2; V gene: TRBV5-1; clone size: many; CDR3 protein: CASSLDGRAGGEQYF; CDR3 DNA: TGCGCCAGCAGCTTGGACGGACGCGCGGGGGGCGAGCAGTACTTC
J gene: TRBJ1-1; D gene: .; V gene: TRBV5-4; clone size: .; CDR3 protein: CASSLRKNTEAFF; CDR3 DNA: TGTGCCAGCAGCCTTCGGAAGAACACTGAAGCTTTCTTT
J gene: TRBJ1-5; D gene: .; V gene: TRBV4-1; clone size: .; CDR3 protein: CASSEEGGWGNQPQHF; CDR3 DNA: TGCGCCAGCAGCGAGGAAGGAGGATGGGGGAATCAGCCCCAGCATTTT
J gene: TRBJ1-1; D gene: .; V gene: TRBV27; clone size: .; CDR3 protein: CASSKWTENTEAFF; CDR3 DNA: TGTGCCAGCAGTAAATGGACCGAGAACACTGAAGCTTTCTTT
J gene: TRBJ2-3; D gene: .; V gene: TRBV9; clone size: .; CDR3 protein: CASSVSSADTQYF; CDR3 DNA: TGTGCCAGCAGCGTCAGTTCCGCAGATACGCAGTATTTT
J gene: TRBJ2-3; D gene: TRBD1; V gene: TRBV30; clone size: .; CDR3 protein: CAWSETGGTGDTQYF; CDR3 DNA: TGTGCCTGGAGTGAGACAGGGGGCACTGGAGATACGCAGTATTTT
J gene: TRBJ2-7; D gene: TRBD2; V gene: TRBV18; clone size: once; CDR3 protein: CASSPLPRLATYEQYF; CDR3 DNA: TGTGCCAGCTCACCCCTCCCGCGACTAGCTACCTACGAGCAGTACTTC
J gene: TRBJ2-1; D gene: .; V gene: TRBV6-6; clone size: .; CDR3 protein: CASSYSIPNEQFF; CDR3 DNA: TGTGCCAGCAGTTACTCGATCCCCAATGAGCAGTTCTTC
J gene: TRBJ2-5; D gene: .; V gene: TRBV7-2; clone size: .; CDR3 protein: CASSLPRQQETQYF; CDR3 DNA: TGTGCCAGCAGCTTGCCCCGACAACAAGAGACCCAGTACTTC
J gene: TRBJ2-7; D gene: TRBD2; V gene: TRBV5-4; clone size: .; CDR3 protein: CASSSPLADSYEQYF; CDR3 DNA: TGTGCCAGCAGCTCGCCACTAGCGGATTCCTACGAGCAGTACTTC
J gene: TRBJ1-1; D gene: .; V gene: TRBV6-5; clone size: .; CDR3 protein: CATKEGGSGAFF; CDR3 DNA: TGTGCCACCAAGGAGGGGGGGTCAGGCGCTTTCTTT
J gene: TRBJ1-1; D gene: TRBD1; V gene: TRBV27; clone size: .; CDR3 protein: CASSLGTGSLVNAFF; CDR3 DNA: TGTGCCAGCAGTTTAGGGACAGGATCCCTAGTTAATGCTTTCTTT
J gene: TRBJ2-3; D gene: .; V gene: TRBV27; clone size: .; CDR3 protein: CASGFGYTQYF; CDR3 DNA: TGTGCCAGCGGATTCGGTTATACGCAGTATTTT
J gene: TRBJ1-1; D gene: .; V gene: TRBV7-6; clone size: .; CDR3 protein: CASSLGGTATEAFF; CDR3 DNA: TGTGCCAGCAGCTTAGGGGGAACGGCCACTGAAGCTTTCTTT
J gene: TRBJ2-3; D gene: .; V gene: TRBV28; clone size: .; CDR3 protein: CASSFMETDTQYF; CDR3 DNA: TGTGCCAGCAGTTTTATGGAAACAGATACGCAGTATTTT
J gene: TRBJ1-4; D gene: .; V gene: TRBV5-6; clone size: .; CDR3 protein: CASSQQGLGEKLFF; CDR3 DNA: TGTGCCAGCAGCCAACAGGGTTTGGGTGAAAAACTGTTTTTT
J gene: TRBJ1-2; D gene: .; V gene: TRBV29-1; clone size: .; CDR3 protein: CSVGSESSYGYTF; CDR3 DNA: TGCAGCGTTGGTTCAGAAAGTTCTTATGGCTACACCTTC
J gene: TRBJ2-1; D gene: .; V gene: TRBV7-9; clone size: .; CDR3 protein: CASSFPVAWAQEQFF; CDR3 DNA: TGTGCCAGCAGCTTCCCAGTAGCCTGGGCACAGGAGCAGTTCTTC
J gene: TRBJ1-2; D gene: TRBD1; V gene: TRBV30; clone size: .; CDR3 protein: CAWRPDRANFDTF; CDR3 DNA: TGTGCCTGGAGGCCGGACAGGGCCAACTTCGACACCTTC
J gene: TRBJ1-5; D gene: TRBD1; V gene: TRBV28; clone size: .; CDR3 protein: CASRSLGQGTYNQPQHF; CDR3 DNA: TGTGCCAGCAGGTCCCTGGGACAGGGTACCTACAATCAGCCCCAGCATTTT
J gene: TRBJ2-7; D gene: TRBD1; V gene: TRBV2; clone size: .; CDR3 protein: CASRRQGPYEQYF; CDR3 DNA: TGTGCCAGCAGACGACAGGGGCCCTACGAGCAGTACTTC
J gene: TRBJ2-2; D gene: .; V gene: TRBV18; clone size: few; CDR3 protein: CASSPFTGELFF; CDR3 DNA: TGTGCCAGCTCACCTTTCACCGGGGAGCTGTTTTTT
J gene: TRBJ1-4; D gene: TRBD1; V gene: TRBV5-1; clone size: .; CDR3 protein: CASSRMGTANEKLFF; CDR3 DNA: TGCGCCAGCAGCCGGATGGGGACAGCTAATGAAAAACTGTTTTTT
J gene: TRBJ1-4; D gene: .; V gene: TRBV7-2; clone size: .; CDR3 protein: CASSLTRANEKLFF; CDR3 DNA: TGTGCCAGCAGCTTAACGCGAGCTAATGAAAAACTGTTTTTT
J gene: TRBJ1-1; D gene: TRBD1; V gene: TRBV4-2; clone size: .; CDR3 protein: CASGKGAGYTEAFF; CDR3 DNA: TGTGCCAGCGGAAAGGGGGCCGGTTACACTGAAGCTTTCTTT
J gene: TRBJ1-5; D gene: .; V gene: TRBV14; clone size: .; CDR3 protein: CASSARGSRSASNQPQHF; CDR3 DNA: TGTGCCAGCAGCGCCAGGGGATCAAGAAGTGCGAGCAATCAGCCCCAGCATTTT
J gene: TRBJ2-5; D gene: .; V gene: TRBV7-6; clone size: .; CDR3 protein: CASSREGGGETQYF; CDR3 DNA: TGTGCCAGCAGCCGAGAGGGGGGTGGGGAGACCCAGTACTTC
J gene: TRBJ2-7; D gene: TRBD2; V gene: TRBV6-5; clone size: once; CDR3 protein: CASSSLAGTYEQYF; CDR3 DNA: TGTGCCAGCAGTTCTCTAGCGGGGACCTACGAGCAGTACTTC
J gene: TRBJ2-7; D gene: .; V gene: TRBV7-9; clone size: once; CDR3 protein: CASSSSGAYEQYF; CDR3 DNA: TGTGCCAGCAGCTCCTCAGGGGCCTACGAGCAGTACTTC
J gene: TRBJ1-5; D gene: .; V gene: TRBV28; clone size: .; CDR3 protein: CASSLQTGIQPQHF; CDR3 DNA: TGTGCCAGCAGTCTACAAACAGGGATTCAGCCCCAGCATTTT
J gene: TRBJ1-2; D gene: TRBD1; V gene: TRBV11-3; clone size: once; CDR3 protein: CASSSTGGYGYTF; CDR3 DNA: TGTGCCAGCAGCTCTACAGGGGGCTATGGCTACACCTTC
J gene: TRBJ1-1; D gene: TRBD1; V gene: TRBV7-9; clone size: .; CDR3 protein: CASSRDRGPTEAFF; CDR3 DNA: TGTGCCAGCAGCAGGGACAGGGGTCCCACTGAAGCTTTCTTT
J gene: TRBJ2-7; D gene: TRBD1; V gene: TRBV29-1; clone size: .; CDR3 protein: CSVDGTGVGEQYF; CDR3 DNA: TGCAGCGTTGACGGGACAGGGGTGGGGGAGCAGTACTTC